Reported below is one TCR beta chain. This record comes from a study of cytomegalovirus exposure and HLA in healthy donors. CDR3 length: 15 amino acids. The V and J ends lost 1 base and 4 bases respectively, with 11 bases between them. Germline lookup yields CDR1 SEHNR and CDR2 FQNEAQ (reference sequence). The primer mix had 60 Vbeta and 13 Jbeta primers. Repertoires were generated with immunoSEQ multiplex PCR, while TCRdb's copy carries only in-frame clones and drops some. Here the sample spans hundreds of thousands of clones, more than 80% being singletons. The rearrangement joins TRBV7-9 to TRBJ1-3, with D unclear. The sequenced sample was PBMCs. The TCR originated in a man between 25 and 39 years old in good health and CMV-seronegative. This CDR3 reads CASSLGGLSGNTIYF. The CDR3 DNA follows: TGTGCCAGCAGCTTAGGAGGACTCTCGGGAAACACCATATATTTT.